Listed below are T cell receptor beta chains from one sample, sequenced in a study of shared clonotypes between healthy human individuals. Assay: immunoSEQ multiplex PCR; the TCRdb copy retains only in-frame clones and omits some. The sample records over 850,000 clones, approximately 80% being singletons. The sequenced sample consisted of memory CD4+ T cells from PBMCs. Receptors originate from a man younger than 35 in good health. Some clones in this sample may be carry-over from other donors' samples. The conserved cysteine and the conserved F or W are not part of the CDR3 here. The D gene is left open where the match is weak.

v_gene,d_gene,j_gene,CDR3aa
TRBV7-3,-,TRBJ1-1,ASSLIGLQKGTNTEAF
TRBV5-1,-,TRBJ1-1,ASSPREATEAF
TRBV19,TRBD1,TRBJ2-7,ASSNRGGQRGSYEQY
TRBV6-6,TRBD1,TRBJ1-1,ASSRGQGGVYTEAF
TRBV5-1,-,TRBJ2-6,ASAELGPGANVLT
TRBV7-3,-,TRBJ2-6,ASSLTSFSGANVLT
TRBV7-8,-,TRBJ1-4,ASSRQGGLLF
TRBV27,TRBD2,TRBJ2-1,ASSFLPTGLAGYEQF
TRBV5-6,-,TRBJ1-4,ASSSGSPNEKLF
TRBV20-1,-,TRBJ2-1,SAREDDEQF
TRBV5-1,-,TRBJ2-3,ASSLVTGSSTDTQY
TRBV23-1,TRBD1,TRBJ2-7,ATGRDSDSYEQY
TRBV9,TRBD2,TRBJ2-7,ASSSSGRFSYEQY
TRBV10-1,-,TRBJ2-2,ASSASNTGELF
TRBV9,-,TRBJ2-6,ASSVDPSGANVLT
TRBV9,-,TRBJ2-3,ASSVAPSSTDTQY
TRBV4-2,-,TRBJ2-5,ASSPDQGGGKTQY
TRBV19,-,TRBJ1-5,ASSHSGQPQH
TRBV15,-,TRBJ1-2,ATSRDLGAGPQSLYT
TRBV28,-,TRBJ1-5,ASSATGRYSNQPQH
TRBV6-4,-,TRBJ2-1,ASSDSKAAGQGSLNEQF
TRBV15,TRBD2,TRBJ2-7,ATSWAGGAKEQY
TRBV5-1,TRBD2,TRBJ2-3,ASSLHPSGRAPDTQY
TRBV9,TRBD1,TRBJ2-7,ASSVGLGTGTYEQY
TRBV19,-,TRBJ2-5,ASSISGIGETQY
TRBV11-2,TRBD2,TRBJ2-7,ASSLEGTSGMFYEQY
TRBV7-9,TRBD2,TRBJ2-7,ASSPSGSGYEQY
TRBV18,-,TRBJ1-1,ASSPGSFMLSEAF
TRBV19,-,TRBJ1-3,ASTTLDRIRNTIY
TRBV2,-,TRBJ2-7,ASSVANEQY
TRBV5-4,-,TRBJ2-5,ASSLVKVGQETQY
TRBV10-3,TRBD2,TRBJ2-2,AISDRTRNTGELF
TRBV11-2,-,TRBJ1-1,ASSADINTEAF
TRBV5-1,-,TRBJ1-1,ASSLDSWGNTEAF
TRBV14,TRBD1,TRBJ2-1,ASSQWTGVNNEQF
TRBV7-9,TRBD2,TRBJ2-7,ASSTPPSGAWWEQY
TRBV28,TRBD1,TRBJ2-7,ASSTDRGVVYEQY
TRBV28,-,TRBJ1-3,ASSFDLYATSGNTIY
TRBV28,-,TRBJ2-7,ASSSKVYEQY
TRBV4-1,-,TRBJ2-2,ASSQVGGAHGTGELF
TRBV11-2,-,TRBJ2-3,ASSAGTFYTDTQY
TRBV11-2,TRBD1,TRBJ2-1,ASSPDRGYEQF
TRBV30,-,TRBJ2-2,AWIRVVPEGRELF
TRBV7-2,-,TRBJ2-1,ASSPPLGEQF
TRBV5-6,-,TRBJ2-5,ASSLRSVETQY
TRBV14,-,TRBJ2-5,ASSPLGLRETQY
TRBV7-9,-,TRBJ2-2,ASSLGVSTGELF
TRBV19,-,TRBJ2-2,ASSIGTGGELF
TRBV19,TRBD1,TRBJ2-5,ASSDRGLATQY
TRBV5-1,-,TRBJ1-1,ASSRPENTEAF
TRBV9,TRBD1,TRBJ1-3,ASSVDREEGNTIY
TRBV11-3,-,TRBJ2-1,ASSRGWQVSYNEQF
TRBV7-9,-,TRBJ1-3,ASIGQTGGNTIY
TRBV4-3,-,TRBJ2-1,ASSLWTRRGNEQF